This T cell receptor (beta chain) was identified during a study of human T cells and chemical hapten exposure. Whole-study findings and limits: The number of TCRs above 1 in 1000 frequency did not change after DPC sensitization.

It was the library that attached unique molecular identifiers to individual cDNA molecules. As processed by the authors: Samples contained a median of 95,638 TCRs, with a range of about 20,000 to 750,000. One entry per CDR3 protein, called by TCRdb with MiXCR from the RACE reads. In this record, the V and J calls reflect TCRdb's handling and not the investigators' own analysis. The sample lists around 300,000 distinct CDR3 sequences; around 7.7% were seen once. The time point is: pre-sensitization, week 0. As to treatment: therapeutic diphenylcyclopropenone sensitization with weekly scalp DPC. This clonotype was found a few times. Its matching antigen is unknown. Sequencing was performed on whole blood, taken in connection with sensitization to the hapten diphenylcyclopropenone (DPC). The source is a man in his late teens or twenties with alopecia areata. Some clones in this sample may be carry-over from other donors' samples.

The CDR3 nucleotides are TGTGCCAGCAGTGCAACCAGGGGACGGAACAATGAGCAGTTCTTC. This translates into CASSATRGRNNEQFF. V gene TRBV25-1 combines with J gene TRBJ2-1, with D possibly TRBD1 on 6 matching bases. Trimming cost V 4 bases and J 5 bases, with 15 bases left between them. The CDR3 is made up of 15 amino acids. Per germline, CDR1 MGHDK and CDR2 SYGVNS.